These T cell receptor beta chains were read from a single sample in a study of beta chain features in type 1 diabetes. Profiled with immunoSEQ multiplex PCR; TCRdb holds only in-frame clones, not every one. This sample has nearly 700,000 clones, with 13% found just once. Material: naive CD4+ T cells from blood. Receptors were obtained from a man younger than 30 with type 1 diabetes. Both conserved end residues are part of each CDR3. Fields, in order: CDR3 DNA, CDR3 protein, clone size, D gene, CDR3 length, V gene, J gene. D genes are given only for firm matches. Rows may omit the clone size; those that give it use once, few, many or a size class.

CDR3 DNA: TGTGCCAGCAGTGAGACCGGGACAGGGCAGTTCTTC
CDR3 protein: CASSETGTGQFF
clone size: few
D gene: TRBD1
CDR3 length: 12
V gene: TRBV6-5
J gene: TRBJ2-1

CDR3 DNA: TGCGCCAGCAGCCAAGTCTTGGCAGGGAGTTACAATGAGCAGTTCTTC
CDR3 protein: CASSQVLAGSYNEQFF
clone size: -
D gene: -
CDR3 length: 16
V gene: TRBV4-1
J gene: TRBJ2-1

CDR3 DNA: TGCAGTGCCCTGCCGAGGACTGAAGCTTTCTTT
CDR3 protein: CSALPRTEAFF
clone size: few
D gene: -
CDR3 length: 11
V gene: TRBV20-1
J gene: TRBJ1-1

CDR3 DNA: TGTGCCAGCAGTTACTATGGGGAGCAGTACTTC
CDR3 protein: CASSYYGEQYF
clone size: few
D gene: -
CDR3 length: 11
V gene: TRBV6-5
J gene: TRBJ2-7

CDR3 DNA: TGTGCCAGCAGTCCCGACCCTCGGGGCTCTGGCTACACCTTC
CDR3 protein: CASSPDPRGSGYTF
clone size: few
D gene: -
CDR3 length: 14
V gene: TRBV28
J gene: TRBJ1-2

CDR3 DNA: TGTGCCAGCAGTTCCGGGACCTGGACCCTTTACGAGCAGTACTTC
CDR3 protein: CASSSGTWTLYEQYF
clone size: once
D gene: -
CDR3 length: 15
V gene: TRBV28
J gene: TRBJ2-7

CDR3 DNA: TGTGCCTGGAGTTCACCGGGACACCTGGCCCTCAATGAGCAGTTCTTC
CDR3 protein: CAWSSPGHLALNEQFF
clone size: many
D gene: -
CDR3 length: 16
V gene: TRBV30
J gene: TRBJ2-1

CDR3 DNA: TGTGCCATCAGTGAAGGGCTTAGCACAGATACGCAGTATTTT
CDR3 protein: CAISEGLSTDTQYF
clone size: -
D gene: -
CDR3 length: 14
V gene: TRBV10-3
J gene: TRBJ2-3

CDR3 DNA: TGTGCCAGCACCTCGTTTGTGGCGAATGAGCAGTTCTTC
CDR3 protein: CASTSFVANEQFF
clone size: few
D gene: -
CDR3 length: 13
V gene: TRBV28
J gene: TRBJ2-1

CDR3 DNA: TGTGCCAGCAGTGATGGTCTGAACACAGATACGCAGTATTTT
CDR3 protein: CASSDGLNTDTQYF
clone size: -
D gene: -
CDR3 length: 14
V gene: TRBV6-4
J gene: TRBJ2-3

CDR3 DNA: TGTGCCAGCACCGATTGGGGACTAGCAGGAGATACGCAGTATTTT
CDR3 protein: CASTDWGLAGDTQYF
clone size: few
D gene: TRBD2
CDR3 length: 15
V gene: TRBV28
J gene: TRBJ2-3

CDR3 DNA: TGTGCCAGCAGTTACCAACCCCACGGGGGCGCTTATGGCTACACCTTC
CDR3 protein: CASSYQPHGGAYGYTF
clone size: -
D gene: -
CDR3 length: 16
V gene: TRBV6-5
J gene: TRBJ1-2

CDR3 DNA: TGTGCCAGCACCCTGGGGGGAGCCCTCCACTTT
CDR3 protein: CASTLGGALHF
clone size: few
D gene: -
CDR3 length: 11
V gene: TRBV7-6
J gene: TRBJ1-6

CDR3 DNA: TGTGCCAGCACCTCTGGACTCTACGAGCAGTACTTC
CDR3 protein: CASTSGLYEQYF
clone size: -
D gene: -
CDR3 length: 12
V gene: TRBV6-5
J gene: TRBJ2-7

CDR3 DNA: TGCGCCAGCAATTCGGGACAGGGGTACACTGAAGCTTTCTTT
CDR3 protein: CASNSGQGYTEAFF
clone size: -
D gene: TRBD1
CDR3 length: 14
V gene: TRBV5-1
J gene: TRBJ1-1

CDR3 DNA: TGTGCCAGCAGCCGATTCTCCTACAATGAGCAGTTCTTC
CDR3 protein: CASSRFSYNEQFF
clone size: few
D gene: -
CDR3 length: 13
V gene: TRBV28
J gene: TRBJ2-1

CDR3 DNA: TGCAGTGCTCCTGGACGGGTTGAGCAGTACTTC
CDR3 protein: CSAPGRVEQYF
clone size: -
D gene: -
CDR3 length: 11
V gene: TRBV20-1
J gene: TRBJ2-7

CDR3 DNA: TGTGCCAGCAGCGAGAGGGACAGATCCTACGAGCAGTACTTC
CDR3 protein: CASSERDRSYEQYF
clone size: -
D gene: TRBD1
CDR3 length: 14
V gene: TRBV6-1
J gene: TRBJ2-7

CDR3 DNA: TGCAGCGTTTCGACCCTAACGCAGGGGGCCCTTTACTCCTACGAGCAGTACTTC
CDR3 protein: CSVSTLTQGALYSYEQYF
clone size: few
D gene: TRBD1
CDR3 length: 18
V gene: TRBV29-1
J gene: TRBJ2-7

CDR3 DNA: TGTGCCAGCAGTGAAGTATTTCGACAGCCGAATCAGCCCCAGCATTTT
CDR3 protein: CASSEVFRQPNQPQHF
clone size: few
D gene: -
CDR3 length: 16
V gene: TRBV6-1
J gene: TRBJ1-5

CDR3 DNA: TGCGCCAGCGAAGACAGGGGCAATTCACCCCTCCACTTT
CDR3 protein: CASEDRGNSPLHF
clone size: few
D gene: TRBD1
CDR3 length: 13
V gene: TRBV10-2
J gene: TRBJ1-6

CDR3 DNA: TGTGCCACCAGCAGAGATGGGGTAGTCGGGACTGAAGCTTTCTTT
CDR3 protein: CATSRDGVVGTEAFF
clone size: few
D gene: -
CDR3 length: 15
V gene: TRBV15
J gene: TRBJ1-1

CDR3 DNA: TGTGCCTGGGGAGCGGGGAGCTCCTACGAGCAGTACTTC
CDR3 protein: CAWGAGSSYEQYF
clone size: few
D gene: TRBD2
CDR3 length: 13
V gene: TRBV30
J gene: TRBJ2-7

CDR3 DNA: TGTGCCAGCAGCCTCAGGGGTGTAGGCACTGAAGCTTTCTTT
CDR3 protein: CASSLRGVGTEAFF
clone size: -
D gene: -
CDR3 length: 14
V gene: TRBV5-4
J gene: TRBJ1-1

CDR3 DNA: TGCGCCAGCAGCTTGGAGGACCTCACAAATGAGCAGTTCTTC
CDR3 protein: CASSLEDLTNEQFF
clone size: -
D gene: -
CDR3 length: 14
V gene: TRBV5-1
J gene: TRBJ2-1

CDR3 DNA: TGTGCCACCCTTAGCGGGGCGATCACAGATACGCAGTATTTT
CDR3 protein: CATLSGAITDTQYF
clone size: -
D gene: TRBD2
CDR3 length: 14
V gene: TRBV25-1
J gene: TRBJ2-3

CDR3 DNA: TGCGCCAGCAGCCAAGGGAAAGCTTTCGGGGACTCGAGTGAAAAACTGTTTTTT
CDR3 protein: CASSQGKAFGDSSEKLFF
clone size: few
D gene: -
CDR3 length: 18
V gene: TRBV4-1
J gene: TRBJ1-4

CDR3 DNA: TGTGCCAGCAATACCGGACAGGGGGGCTCAGAGACCCAGTACTTC
CDR3 protein: CASNTGQGGSETQYF
clone size: -
D gene: TRBD1
CDR3 length: 15
V gene: TRBV6-5
J gene: TRBJ2-5

CDR3 DNA: TGCAGCGTTGGGACGGTCGAAAAACTGTTTTTT
CDR3 protein: CSVGTVEKLFF
clone size: few
D gene: -
CDR3 length: 11
V gene: TRBV29-1
J gene: TRBJ1-4

CDR3 DNA: TGTGCCAGTAGTAAAGAGGGTAGAGGGATCTACGAGCAGTACTTC
CDR3 protein: CASSKEGRGIYEQYF
clone size: -
D gene: -
CDR3 length: 15
V gene: TRBV19
J gene: TRBJ2-7

CDR3 DNA: TGTGCCTGGAGTTTACGTTGGGCCTCCTACGAGCAGTACTTC
CDR3 protein: CAWSLRWASYEQYF
clone size: -
D gene: -
CDR3 length: 14
V gene: TRBV30
J gene: TRBJ2-7

CDR3 DNA: TGTGCCAGCAGCTTAGCGGGGGTGTTCGCCTACGAGCAGTACTTC
CDR3 protein: CASSLAGVFAYEQYF
clone size: few
D gene: -
CDR3 length: 15
V gene: TRBV7-9
J gene: TRBJ2-7

CDR3 DNA: TGTGCCAGCAGTATAAGTCGGACAGGGTATGTTTTT
CDR3 protein: CASSISRTGYVF
clone size: -
D gene: TRBD1
CDR3 length: 12
V gene: TRBV6-6
J gene: TRBJ1-1

CDR3 DNA: TGTGCCAGCACTACGAACCGAGACAGGGGCGAGCAGTACTTC
CDR3 protein: CASTTNRDRGEQYF
clone size: few
D gene: TRBD1
CDR3 length: 14
V gene: TRBV5-4
J gene: TRBJ2-7

CDR3 DNA: TGTGCCAGCTCACCAGGCCAGAGCTCCTACAATGAGCAGTTCTTC
CDR3 protein: CASSPGQSSYNEQFF
clone size: -
D gene: -
CDR3 length: 15
V gene: TRBV18
J gene: TRBJ2-1

CDR3 DNA: TGCGCCAGCAGCCATCAAGGGCTACCCTTCTACGAGCAGTACTTC
CDR3 protein: CASSHQGLPFYEQYF
clone size: -
D gene: -
CDR3 length: 15
V gene: TRBV4-1
J gene: TRBJ2-7

CDR3 DNA: TGCAGCCCTTGCCAGGGACAGGGGTGCACCGGGGAGCTGTTTTTT
CDR3 protein: CSPCQGQGCTGELFF
clone size: -
D gene: TRBD1
CDR3 length: 15
V gene: TRBV29-1
J gene: TRBJ2-2

CDR3 DNA: TGTGCCAGCAGTGAAAACCTCAATCAGCCCCAGCATTTT
CDR3 protein: CASSENLNQPQHF
clone size: few
D gene: -
CDR3 length: 13
V gene: TRBV25-1
J gene: TRBJ1-5

CDR3 DNA: TGTGCCAGCAGTAAGCCCTGGACAGGGCGCGACACTGAAGCTTTCTTT
CDR3 protein: CASSKPWTGRDTEAFF
clone size: -
D gene: TRBD1
CDR3 length: 16
V gene: TRBV6-6
J gene: TRBJ1-1

CDR3 DNA: TGTGCCAGCAGCCGGACTAGCGGGGGCTACAATGAGCAGTTCTTC
CDR3 protein: CASSRTSGGYNEQFF
clone size: -
D gene: TRBD2
CDR3 length: 15
V gene: TRBV6-5
J gene: TRBJ2-1

CDR3 DNA: TGTGCCAGCAGTGAGGTTCGTCCCTTAGGCTACACCTTC
CDR3 protein: CASSEVRPLGYTF
clone size: few
D gene: -
CDR3 length: 13
V gene: TRBV2
J gene: TRBJ1-2

CDR3 DNA: TGTGCCAGCAGCCAAGATCTGCGGACTAGTTACAATGAGCAGTTCTTC
CDR3 protein: CASSQDLRTSYNEQFF
clone size: few
D gene: TRBD2
CDR3 length: 16
V gene: TRBV4-2
J gene: TRBJ2-1

CDR3 DNA: TGTGCCAGCAGCTTAGGACAGCTAAGAGTTTCACCCCTCCACTTT
CDR3 protein: CASSLGQLRVSPLHF
clone size: -
D gene: -
CDR3 length: 15
V gene: TRBV11-2
J gene: TRBJ1-6

CDR3 DNA: TGTGCCAGCGCAGCGTACCAAGAGACCCAGTACTTC
CDR3 protein: CASAAYQETQYF
clone size: few
D gene: -
CDR3 length: 12
V gene: TRBV6-6
J gene: TRBJ2-5

CDR3 DNA: TGTGCCTCCGCTGCCCCCGGGACAGGGGACAATGAGCAGTTCTTC
CDR3 protein: CASAAPGTGDNEQFF
clone size: -
D gene: TRBD1
CDR3 length: 15
V gene: TRBV30
J gene: TRBJ2-1

CDR3 DNA: TGTGCCAGCGCTACCCGAGGGACAGCTGGAAACACCATATATTTT
CDR3 protein: CASATRGTAGNTIYF
clone size: -
D gene: TRBD1
CDR3 length: 15
V gene: TRBV5-6
J gene: TRBJ1-3

CDR3 DNA: TGTGCCATTGAAAGCGGGGGGACCTACAATGAGCAGTTCTTC
CDR3 protein: CAIESGGTYNEQFF
clone size: -
D gene: TRBD2
CDR3 length: 14
V gene: TRBV10-3
J gene: TRBJ2-1

CDR3 DNA: TGTGCCATCAGTGACAGTTCGGGGGAATTGGACAATGAGCAGTTCTTC
CDR3 protein: CAISDSSGELDNEQFF
clone size: few
D gene: -
CDR3 length: 16
V gene: TRBV10-3
J gene: TRBJ2-1

CDR3 DNA: TGTGCCTGGAGTAGAGGGGAAACTAATGAAAAACTGTTTTTT
CDR3 protein: CAWSRGETNEKLFF
clone size: few
D gene: -
CDR3 length: 14
V gene: TRBV30
J gene: TRBJ1-4

CDR3 DNA: TGTGCCAGCAGTTCCTCGTCGGACGGTCGGGAAAAACTGTTTTTT
CDR3 protein: CASSSSSDGREKLFF
clone size: -
D gene: -
CDR3 length: 15
V gene: TRBV6-5
J gene: TRBJ1-4

CDR3 DNA: TGTGCCAGCAGCTTATTCCCGGCAGGGACGAACACTGAAGCTTTCTTT
CDR3 protein: CASSLFPAGTNTEAFF
clone size: few
D gene: -
CDR3 length: 16
V gene: TRBV7-3
J gene: TRBJ1-1